The 21 T cell receptor beta chains below all came from one sample that was sequenced in a study of T-cell memory formation after mild COVID-19. Using its own MiXCR run on the 5' RACE reads, TCRdb lists one record per CDR3 protein. The profile shows under 250,000 distinct CDR3 sequences, less than 20% of them singletons. Sequenced input: PBMCs or a T cell subset sorted from them (not recorded which). The receptors come from an adult woman who had mild COVID-19 (a few samples of this study predate the infection). Cell type and time point are not known.

The rearrangement links TRBV5-1 to TRBJ2-3; the match to TRBD2 covers 8 bases. The J segment lost 2 bases and the V segment lost 5 bases, leaving 7 bases of the junction unmatched. In germline, CDR1 is SGHRS, CDR2 YFSETQ. The CDR3 runs to 15 residues. The CDR3 protein is CASRAGLGPTDTQYF. The DNA of the CDR3 is TGCGCCAGCAGGGCGGGACTAGGACCCACAGATACGCAGTATTTT.

This clonotype was found a few times. The chain carries TRBV6-6 and TRBJ2-2; 11 nucleotides line up with TRBD1. The CDR3 runs to 17 residues. Germline values: CDR1 MNHNY, CDR2 SVGAGI (reference sequence). Unmatched junction bases numbered 6, after V lost 2 bases and J lost 4 bases. The CDR3 region has the DNA TGTGCCAGCAGTTACCCCCGGGACAGGGGGACCACCGGGGAGCTGTTTTTT. Its translation: CASSYPRDRGTTGELFF.

The chain couples TRBV9 to TRBJ2-2; D perhaps matches TRBD1 (5 bases). Germline-derived CDR1 and CDR2 are SGDLS and YYNGEE. CDR3 length equals 14 residues. V was shortened by 5 bases and J by 6 bases, with 14 bases between the two germline ends. CDR3 sequence (DNA): TGTGCCAGCAGAGCTCTCCAGGGCTCCGGGGAGCTGTTTTTT. Encoded protein: CASRALQGSGELFF.

The J gene is TRBJ2-3, the V gene TRBV5-1; the match to TRBD1 covers 7 bases. CDR1 is SGHRS and CDR2 is YFSETQ in the germline V gene. The CDR3 totals 15 residues. V lost 4 bases, J lost 3 bases, and 8 bases stayed unmatched. CDR3 sequence: CASSPATGMTDTQYF. In DNA form, the CDR3 reads TGCGCCAGCAGCCCCGCGACAGGGATGACAGATACGCAGTATTTT.

CDR3 sequence reads: CASSQEASGSIYEQYF. The DNA of the CDR3 is TGTGCCAGCAGCCAAGAGGCTAGCGGGAGTATCTACGAGCAGTACTTC. The J gene is TRBJ2-7, the V gene TRBV4-2; 10 bases match TRBD2. The junction had 5 bases not matched to a gene; V was cut back by 0 bases and J by 3 bases. The germline V gene has CDR1 LGHNA and CDR2 YNFKEQ. The CDR3 loop spans 16 amino acids.

This chain uses TRBV7-2 with TRBJ1-1; no firm D call. The CDR3 is 14 residues long. Looked up from germline, CDR1 is SGHTA and CDR2 is FQGNSA. Between the trimmed V and J ends, which lost 0 bases and 6 bases, there was a span of 11 bases. CDR3 loop: CASSLAPHTPEAFF. CDR3 DNA: TGTGCCAGCAGCTTAGCTCCTCATACTCCTGAAGCTTTCTTT.

The chain couples TRBV12-3 or TRBV12-4 to TRBJ2-1; 14 bases are shared with TRBD2. Germline trimming cut 4 bases from V and 0 bases from J; bases unmatched to any gene: 8. The CDR3 loop spans 19 amino acids. CDR3 sequence: CASSSGLAGGPSSYNEQFF. CDR3 nucleotides: TGTGCCAGCAGTTCCGGACTAGCGGGAGGACCCAGCTCCTACAATGAGCAGTTCTTC.

This clonotype was detected ten times or more. V and J are TRBV5-8 and TRBJ2-7; 9 bases align to TRBD1. CDR3 length: 13 amino acids. Unmatched junction bases numbered 4, after V lost 9 bases and J lost 0 bases. Germline assignment: CDR1 SGHTS and CDR2 YDEGEE. CDR3 sequence: CATLTGGSYEQYF. CDR3 DNA sequence: TGTGCCACGTTGACAGGGGGCTCCTACGAGCAGTACTTC.

The chain joins TRBV11-2 to TRBJ2-7; D unclear. The V gene's germline CDR1 is SGHAT and CDR2 FQNNGV. The CDR3 spans 14 residues. Deletions cut 0 bases from V and 6 bases from J, with 12 bases between. CDR3: CASSLDYGTLEQYF. The CDR3 DNA reads as TGTGCCAGCAGCTTAGATTATGGCACACTCGAGCAGTACTTC.

In its sample, this clonotype was seen a few times. This chain connects TRBV20-1 to TRBJ2-7; the match to TRBD1 covers 7 bases. Per the germline V gene, CDR1 is DFQATT and CDR2 is SNEGSKA (reference sequence). V lost 1 base to trimming and J lost 1 base; unmatched junction nucleotides: 16. The CDR3 contains 18 residues. The CDR3, as DNA: TGCAGTGCTAGAGTCCAACAAACCACCCGGACAGGTTCCTACGAGCAGTACTTC. It codes for CSARVQQTTRTGSYEQYF.

The V gene is TRBV6-1, the J gene TRBJ2-5, with 7 positions matching TRBD1. Germline V gene lookup returns CDR1 MNHNS and CDR2 SASEGT. The CDR3 loop spans 16 amino acids. Unmatched junction bases numbered 16, after V lost 7 bases and J lost 5 bases. CDR3 DNA sequence: TGTGCCAGCACCCTGTGGGCAGGGGGTCGTAGGGAGACCCAGTACTTC. Protein: CASTLWAGGRRETQYF.

At least ten counts were recorded for this clonotype. An end of the junction differs from the germline gene, which may be a read error. The chain has TRBV7-2 and TRBJ2-2; TRBD1 matches at 8 bases. The CDR3 is made up of 12 amino acids. Germline V CDR1 and CDR2: SGHTA, FQGNSA. Here the CDR3 reads CASSSGQGKTVF. As DNA, the CDR3 is TGTGCCAGCAGCTCCGGACAGGGAAAAACCGTGTTT.

This sequence joins TRBV5-1 and TRBJ2-2, with a possible D match to TRBD1 (5 bases). Trimming left V 10 bases short and J 6 bases short, with 10 bases between. CDR1 SGHRS and CDR2 YFSETQ come from the germline V gene. CDR3 length equals 11 residues. DNA for the CDR3: TGCGCCGCCAGGGTCGCCGGGGAGCTGTTTTTT. Residues: CAARVAGELFF.

The chain combines TRBV27 with TRBJ2-2; D is unclear. Trimming removed 5 bases at V and 6 bases at J, with 10 bases between. CDR1 MNHEY and CDR2 SMNVEV come from the germline V gene (reference sequence). This CDR3 contains 13 residues. CDR3 bases: TGTGCCAGCAGTCACCAGCTCCCCGGGGAGCTGTTTTTT. Encoded protein: CASSHQLPGELFF.

This clonotype was picked up a small number of times. This chain uses TRBV5-6 with TRBJ1-1, with D perhaps TRBD1 (6 bases). The CDR3 length is 14 residues. Germline V lookup: CDR1 SGHDT, CDR2 YYEEEE. V was shortened by 4 bases and J by 5 bases, with 15 bases between the two germline ends. CDR3 in DNA: TGTGCCAGCAGCCACGGATCCAGGGGAACTGAAGCTTTCTTT. Its translation is CASSHGSRGTEAFF.

This clonotype was observed a handful of times. The V and J genes are TRBV15 and TRBJ2-3, with TRBD1 matching over 7 bases. This CDR3 comprises 15 residues. V dropped 4 bases and J dropped 2; count of bases not matched to a gene: 6. From germline, CDR1 is LNHNV and CDR2 YYDKDF (reference sequence). The CDR3 region has the DNA TGTGCCACCAGCAAAACAGGGGCTATCACAGATACGCAGTATTTT. Translating gives CATSKTGAITDTQYF.

The rearrangement uses TRBV5-1 and TRBJ1-1, with TRBD1 matching 9 bases. The CDR3 runs to 15 residues. Per the germline V gene, CDR1 is SGHRS and CDR2 is YFSETQ. V trimming: 4 bases; J trimming: 4 bases; junction bases outside the gene matches: 8. CDR3 region: CASSPSGTGPTEAFF. DNA for the CDR3: TGCGCCAGCAGCCCCTCCGGGACAGGGCCCACTGAAGCTTTCTTT.

This chain links TRBV25-1 with TRBJ1-5; D might be TRBD1 (6 bases). Germline CDR1 MGHDK, CDR2 SYGVNS. The CDR3 sequence is 15 residues long. Between the trimmed V and J ends, which lost 3 bases and 3 bases, there was a span of 12 bases. The CDR3 DNA reads as TGTGCCAGCAGTGAGACTTCGGGACACAATCAGCCCCAGCATTTT. Its translation is CASSETSGHNQPQHF.

The J gene is TRBJ2-7, the V gene TRBV20-1; 7 bases agree with TRBD1. Germline V gene lookup returns CDR1 DFQATT and CDR2 SNEGSKA (reference sequence). The CDR3 totals 14 residues. V gave up 6 bases and J gave up 2 bases; unmatched junction bases: 10. This CDR3 reads CSASPTGQTYEQYF. For the CDR3, the DNA is TGCAGTGCCAGCCCCACGGGACAGACCTACGAGCAGTACTTC.

The chain has TRBV18 and TRBJ1-1; 10 bases line up with TRBD1. Germline V CDR1 and CDR2: KGHSH, LQKENI. Unmatched junction bases numbered 6, after V lost 5 bases and J lost 3 bases. This CDR3 comprises 15 residues. The CDR3 region has the DNA TGTGCCAGCTCAAAGACAGGGGGCCCGGACACTGAAGCTTTCTTT. Translation: CASSKTGGPDTEAFF.

This clonotype appeared a few times. The chain's CDR3 is CSATRGSTDTQYF. CDR3 in DNA: TGCAGTGCTACCCGGGGAAGCACAGATACGCAGTATTTT. The chain has TRBV20-1 and TRBJ2-3; possible D gene TRBD2, 5 bases. Germline CDR1 DFQATT, CDR2 SNEGSKA (reference sequence). The CDR3 is made up of 13 amino acids. Trimming took off 4 bases at V and 0 bases at J, with 8 bases between the two ends.